These 13 T cell receptor beta chains were sequenced from one sample in a study of shared clonotypes between healthy human individuals. The data were produced by immunoSEQ multiplex PCR, yet TCRdb's version contains in-frame clones alone and is incomplete. Among approximately 740,000 clones, under 80% were seen once, and the ten largest hold 1.5% to 2%. Sequencing was done on a sample of memory CD4+ T cells sorted from blood. The subset is: CD45RA-negative fraction. These receptors came from a woman in her twenties or thirties in good health.

The gene calls are TRBV4-1 and TRBJ2-2; D gene uncertain. The length of the CDR3 is 13 residues. Per germline, CDR1 MGHRA and CDR2 YSYEKL. V was cut by 1 base and J by 6 bases, with 6 bases left in between. Here the CDR3 DNA reads TGCGCCAGCAGCCAAGGGGGTCCCGGGGAGCTGTTTTTT. This gives the protein CASSQGGPGELFF.

The chain joins TRBV5-1 to TRBJ2-1, with D hard to call. The V and J ends lost 0 bases and 2 bases respectively, with 9 bases between them. The CDR3 contains 15 residues. Germline V gene sequence: CDR1 SGHRS, CDR2 YFSETQ. In DNA form, the CDR3 reads TGCGCCAGCAGCTTGGACACCTACACCTACAATGAGCAGTTCTTC. Translation: CASSLDTYTYNEQFF.

The CDR3 DNA follows: TGTGCCAGCAGCTTGGGAGGGACGAGCTCCTACGAGCAGTACTTC. Residues: CASSLGGTSSYEQYF. V and J are TRBV5-5 and TRBJ2-7, with D possibly being TRBD1 or TRBD2 (5 bases each). V was pared by 0 bases and J by 0 bases, with 10 bases between. CDR3 size: 15 residues. Per the germline V gene, CDR1 is SGHKS and CDR2 is YYEKEE (reference sequence).

This clone has a handful of counts. The J gene is TRBJ2-5, the V gene TRBV5-1, with D possibly being TRBD2 (6 bases). This CDR3 spans 12 amino acids. V shed 6 bases and J shed 4 bases, with 10 bases lying between them. Per germline, CDR1 SGHRS and CDR2 YFSETQ. CDR3: CASKGDSETQYF. In nucleotides, the CDR3 is TGCGCCAGCAAAGGGGACTCAGAGACCCAGTACTTC.

This rearrangement joins TRBV5-4 to TRBJ2-5, with TRBD2 matching over 8 bases. The V segment lost 4 bases and the J segment 5 bases; nucleotides outside the gene matches: 13. The germline V gene has CDR1 SGHNT and CDR2 YYREEE (reference sequence). This CDR3 comprises 16 residues. This CDR3 is CASSPRGREEGETQYF. CDR3 coding DNA: TGTGCCAGCAGCCCGAGAGGGCGGGAGGAGGGGGAGACCCAGTACTTC.

This clone was found a few times. V usage is TRBV28 and J usage is TRBJ2-7; no clear D. The V gene's germline CDR1 is MDHEN and CDR2 SYDVKM. V lost 3 bases and J 0 bases, leaving 12 bases between the germline ends. The CDR3 runs 15 residues. CDR3 in amino acids: CASSFSASSSYEQYF. In nucleotides, the CDR3 is TGTGCCAGCAGTTTTTCGGCCTCCAGCTCCTACGAGCAGTACTTC.

Comments on this clone: Given a far larger clone just one base away, this is likely a sequencing read error. CDR3 residues: CASRGLLKNTEAFF. CDR3 DNA: TGTGCCAGCAGGGGGTTATTAAAAAACACTGAAGCTTTCTTT. The J gene is TRBJ1-1, the V gene TRBV4-2; D call uncertain. The germline V and J ends were trimmed by 6 bases and 2 bases, with 13 bases remaining between them. The CDR3 consists of 14 residues. CDR1 is LGHNA and CDR2 is YNFKEQ in the germline V gene.

V and J are TRBV15 and TRBJ2-7; the match to TRBD1 covers 11 bases. V was clipped by 0 bases and J by 2 bases; unmatched bases: 9. Germline V gene data show CDR1 as LNHNV and CDR2 as YYDKDF (reference sequence). The CDR3 is 18 residues long. In DNA form, the CDR3 reads TGTGCCACCAGCAGAGATGATCTTGGGACAGGGGGGGCCTACGAGCAGTACTTC. Protein product: CATSRDDLGTGGAYEQYF.

This clone was seen a few times. The chain recombines TRBV2 with TRBJ2-7, with D unresolved. Per the germline V gene, CDR1 is SNHLY and CDR2 is FYNNEI. The CDR3 has 10 residues. V was pared by 5 bases and J by 9 bases, with 8 bases between. Written as DNA, the CDR3 is TGTGCCAGCAGTAACCCGGCGCAGTACTTC. Its translation is CASSNPAQYF.

The J gene is TRBJ2-7, the V gene TRBV27; D gene ambiguous. The germline V gene encodes CDR1 MNHEY and CDR2 SMNVEV (reference sequence). CDR3 length: 17 amino acids. Trimming shortened V by 0 bases and J by 0 bases, and 15 bases separated the two germline ends. CDR3 nucleotides: TGTGCCAGCAGTTTATCTCAAGGGCAGCCTAGCTCCTACGAGCAGTACTTC. This gives the protein CASSLSQGQPSSYEQYF.

The V gene is TRBV9, the J gene TRBJ2-1; D is unresolved. CDR3 length: 15 amino acids. The V gene lost 3 bases and the J gene lost 4 bases, with 14 bases spanning the gap. CDR1 and CDR2 (germline): SGDLS, YYNGEE. CDR3 sequence (DNA): TGTGCCAGCAGCGCCTTGCACGGAGCGTACAATGAGCAGTTCTTC. Protein product: CASSALHGAYNEQFF.

For the CDR3, the DNA is TGTGCCAGCAGTTTGCTCCGGGGGGACAGGGCGAAAAAACTGTTTTTT. As protein: CASSLLRGDRAKKLFF. The rearrangement links TRBV28 to TRBJ1-4; TRBD1 matches at 9 bases. With 3 bases clipped from V and 9 bases from J, the junction kept 11 bases outside the gene matches. Germline V gives CDR1 MDHEN, CDR2 SYDVKM. This CDR3 region has 16 residues.

A remark on this clone: Other DNA sequences in the sample encode the same CDR3. The chain couples TRBV28 to TRBJ1-2; D gene unclear. Trimming shortened V by 3 bases and J by 0 bases, and 2 bases separated the two germline ends. The germline CDR1 and CDR2 sequences are MDHEN and SYDVKM. There are 12 residues in the CDR3. CDR3 sequence reads: CASSLSNYGYTF. The CDR3 nucleotides read TGTGCCAGCAGTTTGTCTAACTATGGCTACACCTTC.